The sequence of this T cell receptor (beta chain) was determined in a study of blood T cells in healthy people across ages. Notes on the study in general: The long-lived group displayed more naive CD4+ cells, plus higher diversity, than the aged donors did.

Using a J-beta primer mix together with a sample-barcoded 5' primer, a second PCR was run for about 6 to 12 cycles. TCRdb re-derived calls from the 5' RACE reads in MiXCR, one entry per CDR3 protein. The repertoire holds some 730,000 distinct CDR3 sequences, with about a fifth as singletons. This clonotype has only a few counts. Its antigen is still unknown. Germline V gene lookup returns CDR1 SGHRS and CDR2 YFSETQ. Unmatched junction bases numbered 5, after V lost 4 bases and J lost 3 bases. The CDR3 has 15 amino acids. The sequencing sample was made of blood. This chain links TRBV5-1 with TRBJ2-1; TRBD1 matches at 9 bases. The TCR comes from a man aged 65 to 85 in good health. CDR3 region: CASSKGTGRYNEQFF. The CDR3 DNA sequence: TGCGCCAGCAGCAAAGGGACAGGGCGCTACAATGAGCAGTTCTTC.